This T cell receptor beta chain stems from a study of patients and donors after allogeneic stem cell transplantation. The V gene's germline CDR1 is MDHEN and CDR2 SYDVKM. This CDR3 is 14 amino acids long. V lost 7 bases and J lost 4, with 17 bases in between. This clonotype showed up just a few times. In TCRdb, the RT-PCR reads were re-called with MiXCR into one record per CDR3 protein. The sample shows approximately 430,000 distinct CDR3 sequences, approximately 16% of them seen only once. This TCR came from a human donor who was either an allogeneic HSCT recipient or a stem cell or donor lymphocyte infusion donor (not recorded which). It is not recorded whose cells these are; they may come from a transplant donor. Sequencing was performed on blood, either unsorted or a sorted T cell fraction (not recorded which). V is TRBV28 and J is TRBJ2-7; D gene ambiguous. Here the CDR3 DNA reads TGTGCCAGCACCCGGTCGGTAGGGTCTTACGAGCAGTACTTC. Translation: CASTRSVGSYEQYF. The full variable domain, completed using reference TRBV28 and TRBJ2-7, is DVKVTQSSRYLVKRTGEKVFLECVQDMDHENMFWYRQDPGLGLRLIYFSYDVKMKEKGDIPEGYSVSREKKERFSLILESASTNQTSMYLCASTRSVGSYEQYFGPGTRLTVT.